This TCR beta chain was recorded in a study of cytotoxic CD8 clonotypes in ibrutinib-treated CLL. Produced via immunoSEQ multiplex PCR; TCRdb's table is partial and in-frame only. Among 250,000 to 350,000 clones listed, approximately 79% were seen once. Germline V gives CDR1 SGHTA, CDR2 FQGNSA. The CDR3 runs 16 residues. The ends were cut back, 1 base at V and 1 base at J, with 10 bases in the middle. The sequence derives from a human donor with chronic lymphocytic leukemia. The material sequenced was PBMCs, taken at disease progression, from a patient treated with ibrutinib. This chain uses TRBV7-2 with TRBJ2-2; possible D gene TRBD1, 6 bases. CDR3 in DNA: TGTGCCAGCAGCTTAGTAAGCAGGGGGAACACCGGGGAGCTGTTTTTT. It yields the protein CASSLVSRGNTGELFF.